The 13 T cell receptor beta chains presented below share a single source sample, sequenced in a study of blood T cell repertoires in COVID-19. Only in-frame clones appear in the TCRdb table, and some are missing; sequencing was by immunoSEQ multiplex PCR. The top ten hold around a fifth of the sample, which has about 160,000 clones, about 80% seen once. The source material was peripheral blood. These receptors originate from an elderly woman with acute or convalescent COVID-19.

The V call is TRBV5-5, the J call TRBJ2-2, with D perhaps TRBD2 (5 bases). The V end lost 1 base, the J end lost 2 bases, and 12 bases lay between the germline ends. The CDR3 contains 16 residues. CDR1 SGHKS and CDR2 YYEKEE come from the germline V gene (reference sequence). The CDR3 region is CASSLRLAQNTGELFF. The CDR3 DNA reads as TGTGCCAGCAGCTTGAGGCTAGCCCAAAACACCGGGGAGCTGTTTTTT.

V is TRBV21-1 and J is TRBJ1-5. TRBV21-1 has pseudogene status. The CDR3 extends over 14 amino acids. This CDR3 reads CASSKDEVGQPQHF. CDR3 nucleotides: TGTGCCAGCAGCAAAGACGAGGTCGGCCAGCCCCAGCATTTT.

This clone has more than one count but fewer than ten. The chain joins TRBV11-2 to TRBJ2-7; D may be TRBD1 (5 bases). Trimming shortened V by 3 bases and J by 4 bases, and 7 bases separated the two germline ends. The CDR3 extends over 12 amino acids. CDR1 and CDR2 from the germline V gene are SGHAT and FQNNGV. This chain's CDR3 is CASSFQGYEQYF. CDR3 DNA: TGTGCCAGCAGCTTTCAGGGATACGAGCAGTACTTC. Full variable domain (missing parts from reference TRBV11-2 and TRBJ2-7): EAGVAQSPRYKIIEKRQSVAFWCNPISGHATLYWYQQILGQGPKLLIQFQNNGVVDDSQLPKDRFSAERLKGVDSTLKIQPAKLEDSAVYLCASSFQGYEQYFGPGTRLTVT.

This clone showed up just a few times. The chain carries TRBV9 and TRBJ1-3; D unclear. Germline V gene sequence: CDR1 SGDLS, CDR2 YYNGEE. This CDR3 comprises 14 residues. The V end lost 0 bases, the J end lost 2 bases, and 6 bases lay between the germline ends. CDR3 nucleotide sequence: TGTGCCAGCAGCGTAGGAGGGACTGGAAACACCATATATTTT. This gives the protein CASSVGGTGNTIYF.

This rearrangement joins TRBV28 to TRBJ2-5; D may be TRBD1 (6 bases). V lost 5 bases and J 5 bases, leaving 12 bases between the germline ends. The V gene's germline CDR1 is MDHEN and CDR2 SYDVKM. The CDR3 is 13 residues long. As DNA, the CDR3 is TGTGCCAGCAGTCCCGGGACATGGGAGACCCAGTACTTC. It specifies CASSPGTWETQYF. Looking up the rest from reference TRBV28 and TRBJ2-5 gives the full variable domain: DVKVTQSSRYLVKRTGEKVFLECVQDMDHENMFWYRQDPGLGLRLIYFSYDVKMKEKGDIPEGYSVSREKKERFSLILESASTNQTSMYLCASSPGTWETQYFGPGTRLLVL.

J is TRBJ2-7 and V is TRBV7-9; TRBD2 matches at 8 bases. Unmatched junction bases numbered 15, after V lost 5 bases and J lost 3 bases. Germline CDR1 SEHNR, CDR2 FQNEAQ (reference sequence). CDR3 length: 17 amino acids. In DNA, the CDR3 is TGTGCCAGCAGCCTTGGTTCGGGGCGCCGGGAGGGCTACGAGCAGTACTTC. Its protein product is CASSLGSGRREGYEQYF.

The chain uses TRBV7-9 and TRBJ2-3; D may be TRBD1 (5 bases). V lost 0 bases and J 5 bases, leaving 12 bases between the germline ends. Germline assignment: CDR1 SEHNR and CDR2 FQNEAQ (reference sequence). CDR3 length: 15 amino acids. CDR3 coding DNA: TGTGCCAGCAGCTTAGCGGGGCCTTCGCAAGATACGCAGTATTTT. This translates into CASSLAGPSQDTQYF.

The chain employs TRBV29-1 and TRBJ1-2; possibly TRBD1 for D (6 bases). The CDR3 is made up of 13 amino acids. V gave up 4 bases and J gave up 3 bases, with 12 bases separating them. Germline V gene data show CDR1 as SQVTM and CDR2 as ANQGSEA. In nucleotides, the CDR3 is TGCAGCGTTGGGCAGGGGCGCTACTATGGCTACACCTTC. Its protein is CSVGQGRYYGYTF.

This chain connects TRBV7-2 to TRBJ1-4; D is undetermined. The CDR3 is 14 residues long. The ends were cut back, 3 bases at V and 4 bases at J, with 9 bases in the middle. The germline V gene encodes CDR1 SGHTA and CDR2 FQGNSA. The CDR3 is CASSFRLINEKLFF. CDR3 nucleotides: TGTGCCAGCAGCTTCAGGCTTATTAATGAAAAACTGTTTTTT.

The chain has TRBV7-9 and TRBJ1-2; no clear D. CDR1 is SEHNR and CDR2 is FQNEAQ in the germline V gene (reference sequence). With 1 base removed from V and 8 bases from J, the gap between germline ends came to 14 bases. CDR3 length equals 14 residues. Here the CDR3 reads CASSLGVGRDGYTF. The CDR3 bases are TGTGCCAGCAGCTTAGGGGTGGGCAGAGACGGCTACACCTTC.

The CDR3 DNA reads TGTGCCAGCTCCCGACGGACTAGCGGGGGGAACACCGGGGAGCTGTTTTTT. This translates into CASSRRTSGGNTGELFF. V usage is TRBV18 and J usage is TRBJ2-2; 13 bases are shared with TRBD2. The CDR3 is 17 residues long. V was pared by 6 bases and J by 1 base, with 5 bases of the junction left unmatched. Germline V gives CDR1 KGHSH, CDR2 LQKENI.

The CDR3 DNA reads TGTGCCAGCAGCTTGAGGGACAGGCAGGAGCAGCCCCAGCATTTT. This encodes CASSLRDRQEQPQHF. The V call is TRBV6-5, the J call TRBJ1-5, with 8 bases fitting TRBD1. V lost 6 bases, J lost 7 bases, and 11 bases stayed unmatched. The CDR3 extends over 15 amino acids. The germline V gene encodes CDR1 MNHEY and CDR2 SVGAGI.

The chain employs TRBV30 and TRBJ2-1; 8 nucleotides agree with TRBD2. The CDR3 is 14 residues long. Germline values: CDR1 GTSNPN, CDR2 SVGIG (reference sequence). Trimming took 5 bases from V and 1 from J; bases not matched to a gene: 4. CDR3 sequence (DNA): TGTGCCTGGGGAAGCGGGAGTTCCTACAATGAGCAGTTCTTC. It codes for CAWGSGSSYNEQFF.